One and the same sample provided the 18 T cell receptor beta chains below, sequenced in a study of blood T cells in healthy people across ages. The authors ran a second PCR of roughly 6 to 12 cycles using a sample-barcoded 5' primer and a J-beta primer mix. TCRdb processed the 5' RACE reads anew with MiXCR; each CDR3 protein has one entry. The top ten clones hold about 8% of a sample with 1.5 million to 2 million distinct CDR3 sequences, 28% of them seen once. The sequencing sample was made of blood. These receptors were obtained from a woman aged 25 to 39 in good health.

The sample holds many counts of this clonotype. The V and J genes are TRBV2 and TRBJ1-2; D gene ambiguous. The V gene's germline CDR1 is SNHLY and CDR2 FYNNEI. The ends were cut back, 3 bases at V and 6 bases at J, with 8 bases in the middle. The CDR3 has 12 amino acids. CDR3 bases: TGTGCCAGCAGTGACAATGGGAATGGCTACACCTTC. Residues: CASSDNGNGYTF.

For the CDR3, the DNA is TGTGCCAGCAATGAGCGGGAGCCTGACCCTTACGAGCAGTACTTC. Translating it yields CASNEREPDPYEQYF. The chain recombines TRBV6-5 with TRBJ2-7, with TRBD2 matching over 8 bases. The CDR3 has 15 amino acids. Germline loops: CDR1 MNHEY, CDR2 SVGAGI. V shed 7 bases, J shed 4 bases, and the junction held 12 bases outside the gene matches.

Concerning this clonotype itself: The junction does not match germline at one end; this may be a read error. As DNA, the CDR3 is TGTGCCAGCAGCCACGGGCGGGAGACCCGGTACTTC. Protein: CASSHGRETRYF. The rearrangement uses TRBV3-1 and TRBJ2-5; 7 bases are a match to TRBD2. This CDR3 comprises 12 residues. CDR1 and CDR2 from the germline V gene are LGHDT and YNNKEL (reference sequence).

The V gene is TRBV4-3, the J gene TRBJ2-3, with 14 bases lining up with TRBD2. Trimming took 4 bases from V and 1 from J; bases not matched to a gene: 10. CDR3 length equals 19 residues. Germline V gene data show CDR1 as LGHNA and CDR2 as YSLEER. DNA for the CDR3: TGCGCCAGCAGCCTAAACCGACTAGCGGGAGGGCCCGGCACAGATACGCAGTATTTT. Translating it yields CASSLNRLAGGPGTDTQYF.

This clonotype showed up just a few times. The genes are TRBV5-1 and TRBJ2-3; 10 positions match TRBD2. The J segment lost 0 bases and the V segment lost 4 bases, leaving 5 bases of the junction unmatched. CDR3 length: 16 amino acids. Germline V gene data show CDR1 as SGHRS and CDR2 as YFSETQ. This chain's CDR3 is CASSTPSGSSTDTQYF. The DNA of the CDR3 is TGCGCCAGCAGCACACCTAGCGGGAGTAGCACAGATACGCAGTATTTT. Full variable domain (rest looked up from reference TRBV5-1 and TRBJ2-3): KAGVTQTPRYLIKTRGQQVTLSCSPISGHRSVSWYQQTPGQGLQFLFEYFSETQRNKGNFPGRFSGRQFSNSRSEMNVSTLELGDSALYLCASSTPSGSSTDTQYFGPGTRLTVL.

The chain is built from TRBV5-1 and TRBJ2-1, with 9 bases lining up with TRBD2. In germline, CDR1 is SGHRS, CDR2 YFSETQ. Unmatched junction bases numbered 11, after V lost 4 bases and J lost 6 bases. This CDR3 has 16 amino acids. The chain's CDR3 is CASSRVAGVNRNEQFF. In DNA, the CDR3 is TGCGCCAGCAGCCGAGTAGCGGGGGTTAATCGCAATGAGCAGTTCTTC. The whole variable domain, remainder taken from reference TRBV5-1 and TRBJ2-1, is KAGVTQTPRYLIKTRGQQVTLSCSPISGHRSVSWYQQTPGQGLQFLFEYFSETQRNKGNFPGRFSGRQFSNSRSEMNVSTLELGDSALYLCASSRVAGVNRNEQFFGPGTRLTVL.

Ten or more counts support this clonotype. The gene calls are TRBV2 and TRBJ1-4, with D possibly matching TRBD1 (5 bases). CDR1 and CDR2 from the germline V gene are SNHLY and FYNNEI. The CDR3 totals 13 residues. The ends were cut back, 10 bases at V and 13 bases at J, with 22 bases in the middle. CDR3 DNA: TGTGCCACCTCCAAAACCAGGGAGCAGGCACTGTTTTTT. This encodes CATSKTREQALFF. The complete variable domain, with remaining parts taken from reference TRBV2 and TRBJ1-4, reads EPEVTQTPSHQVTQMGQEVILRCVPISNHLYFYWYRQILGQKVEFLVSFYNNEISEKSEIFDDQFSVERPDGSNFTLKIRSTKLEDSAMYFCATSKTREQALFFGSGTQLSVL.

This clonotype was observed a few times. The V gene is TRBV7-9, the J gene TRBJ2-5, with D possibly matching TRBD1 (5 bases). This CDR3 comprises 14 residues. Trimming took 5 bases from V and 1 from J, leaving 11 bases between them. Germline lookup yields CDR1 SEHNR and CDR2 FQNEAQ (reference sequence). The CDR3 loop is CASSPDRIQETQYF. The CDR3 bases are TGTGCCAGCAGCCCCGACAGAATCCAAGAGACCCAGTACTTC.

This clonotype has only a few counts. The chain uses TRBV29-1 and TRBJ1-1; D ambiguous. Germline loops: CDR1 SQVTM, CDR2 ANQGSEA. The CDR3 has 11 amino acids. V shed 8 bases and J shed 8 bases, with 15 bases lying between them. Here the CDR3 reads CSTRGEPEAFF. CDR3 DNA sequence: TGCAGCACCCGTGGGGAGCCCGAAGCTTTCTTT. Full variable domain (missing parts from reference TRBV29-1 and TRBJ1-1): SAVISQKPSRDICQRGTSLTIQCQVDSQVTMMFWYRQQPGQSLTLIATANQGSEATYESGFVIDKFPISRPNLTFSTLTVSNMSPEDSSIYLCSTRGEPEAFFGQGTRLTVV.

This chain links TRBV27 with TRBJ1-1; TRBD1 is a possible D gene (5 bases). There are 13 residues in the CDR3. Trimming left V 6 bases short and J 2 bases short, with 10 bases between. CDR1 and CDR2 (germline): MNHEY, SMNVEV (reference sequence). CDR3 DNA: TGTGCCAGCAGGGAACAGGCAAACACTGAAGCTTTCTTT. Translated, it gives CASREQANTEAFF.

This clonotype occurred a few times. This rearrangement joins TRBV9 to TRBJ1-1, with no clear D. Trimming took 4 bases from V and 4 from J, leaving 17 bases between them. Germline-derived CDR1 and CDR2 are SGDLS and YYNGEE. The CDR3 is 15 residues long. The CDR3 loop is CASSSRRQTLTEAFF. Written as DNA, the CDR3 is TGTGCCAGCAGCTCACGGAGACAAACCCTCACTGAAGCTTTCTTT.

This clonotype was recorded a few times. An end of the junction does not agree with germline; a read error may underlie this. This chain uses TRBV7-9 with TRBJ2-5, with TRBD1 matching 7 bases. CDR1 is SEHNR, CDR2 FQNEAQ, per germline (reference sequence). The CDR3 is made up of 14 amino acids. The CDR3 protein is CASSIADRDRAQYF. The CDR3 DNA reads as TGTGCCAGCAGCATAGCCGACAGGGATAGGGCCCAGTACTTC.

This clonotype was counted only a few times. This could be a read error, since a much larger clone is one nucleotide away. This chain uses TRBV7-2 with TRBJ2-4, with 8 bases aligning to TRBD1. The CDR3 is 19 amino acids. Losses at the gene ends were 2 bases for V and 13 bases for J; bases not matched to a gene: 25. Germline CDR1 reads SGHTA; CDR2 reads FQGNSA. For the CDR3, the DNA is TGTGCCAGCAGCTTACGAGCGGTGGGTGGGGACAGGAATACCTACAAGCAGTACTTC. This translates into CASSLRAVGGDRNTYKQYF.

This clonotype appeared a few times. This chain connects TRBV6-6 to TRBJ2-1, with 11 bases identical to TRBD2. CDR3 length equals 15 residues. The V gene's germline CDR1 is MNHNY and CDR2 SVGAGI (reference sequence). V lost 1 base, J lost 8 bases, and 4 bases stayed unmatched. CDR3 sequence: CASSYYPGLADEQFF. Written as DNA, the CDR3 is TGTGCCAGCAGTTACTACCCGGGACTAGCGGATGAGCAGTTCTTC.

The chain employs TRBV28 and TRBJ1-1, with 10 bases aligning to TRBD1. The CDR3 has 15 amino acids. Germline loops: CDR1 MDHEN, CDR2 SYDVKM. The V segment lost 1 base and the J segment 6 bases; nucleotides outside the gene matches: 5. The CDR3 is CASSLLDRGSAEAFF. CDR3 nucleotide sequence: TGTGCCAGCAGTTTATTGGACAGGGGGTCAGCTGAAGCTTTCTTT.

The table lists this clonotype with many counts. This chain connects TRBV6-6 to TRBJ1-4; 7 nucleotides line up with TRBD1. V shed 8 bases and J 4 bases; nucleotides not matched to a gene: 7. Germline CDR1 MNHNY, CDR2 SVGAGI (reference sequence). CDR3 length: 14 residues. For the CDR3, the DNA is TGTGCCAGCTCGCCGGGACAGCTTAATGAAAAACTGTTTTTT. Encoded protein: CASSPGQLNEKLFF.

This clonotype was counted a few times. The chain couples TRBV7-8 to TRBJ2-6; tentatively, D is TRBD2 (6 bases). This CDR3 is built from 18 residues. The germline CDR1 and CDR2 sequences are SGHVS and FQNEAQ. The germline V and J ends were trimmed by 0 bases and 5 bases, with 17 bases remaining between them. CDR3 coding DNA: TGTGCCAGCAGCTTAGCTGACCCGGGGGTCTTCTGGGCCAACGTCCTGACTTTC. Translated, it gives CASSLADPGVFWANVLTF.

The chain recombines TRBV7-8 with TRBJ2-3, with 15 bases that match TRBD2. The CDR3 is 18 amino acids. The V and J ends lost 2 bases and 2 bases, in that order; junction bases with no gene match: 5. CDR1 SGHVS and CDR2 FQNEAQ come from the germline V gene. The CDR3 DNA is TGTGCCAGCAGCTTAAGAGGGACTAGCGGGGGGTCCACAGATACGCAGTATTTT. It specifies CASSLRGTSGGSTDTQYF. The variable domain in full, completed from reference TRBV7-8 and TRBJ2-3, reads GAGVSQSPRYKVAKRGQDVALRCDPISGHVSLFWYQQALGQGPEFLTYFQNEAQLDKSGLPSDRFFAERPEGSVSTLKIQRTQQEDSAVYLCASSLRGTSGGSTDTQYFGPGTRLTVL.